The clone carrying this T cell receptor beta chain was picked up many times. The target antigen is unknown. These data are taken from a study of regulatory T cells in long-lasting Graves disease. V shed 1 base and J shed 0 bases, with 15 bases lying between them. The germline CDR1 and CDR2 sequences are SGHAT and FQNNGV. The CDR3 totals 17 residues. Study-wide results and caveats: Persistent cases favored TRBV28, TRBJ1-2 and TRBJ2-5.

In building TCR beta libraries, iRepertoire HTBI primers were used together with Arm-PCR of CDR3 regions. Per the authors' pipeline: Some 60 TRBV and about 15 TRBJ segments were identified across samples. MiXCR, applied by TCRdb to the multiplex PCR reads, yields one record per CDR3 protein. TCRdb's processing, not the study's, gives the V and J calls here. The sample consists of 350,000 to 500,000 distinct CDR3 sequences, roughly 15% of them appearing once. Noted time point: newly diagnosed GD, antithyroid drugs for less than 3 months. Extracted PBMC RNA gave rise to the TCR library. This same sample was also part of a study on T cells in Graves' hyperthyroidism and ophthalmopathy. This second study notes: Any patient presenting with uncontrolled infection, other autoimmune disease, pregnancy or lactation was left out.

This clonotype was sampled from a woman in her 30s with Graves disease. Sequenced material: peripheral blood mononuclear cells (PBMCs), taken at new diagnosis, from a patient treated with antithyroid drugs. This sequence joins TRBV11-2 and TRBJ1-2; D is unresolved. The DNA for the CDR3 is TGTGCCAGCAGCTTAGGATTCAGAACGCCTGCTAACTATGGCTACACCTTC. Amino acids: CASSLGFRTPANYGYTF.